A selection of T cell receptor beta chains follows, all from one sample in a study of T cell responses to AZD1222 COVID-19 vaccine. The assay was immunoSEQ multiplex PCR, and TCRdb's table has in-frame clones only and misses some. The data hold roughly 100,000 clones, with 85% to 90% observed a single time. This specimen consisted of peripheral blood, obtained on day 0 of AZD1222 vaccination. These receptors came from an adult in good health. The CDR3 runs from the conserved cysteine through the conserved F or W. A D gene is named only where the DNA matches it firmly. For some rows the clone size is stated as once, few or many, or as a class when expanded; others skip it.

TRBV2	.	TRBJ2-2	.	CASSRRGWNTGELFF	TGTGCCAGCAGCCGACGGGGGTGGAACACCGGGGAGCTGTTTTTT
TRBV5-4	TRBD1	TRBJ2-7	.	CASSSRDRSDEQYF	TGTGCCAGCAGCTCCCGGGACAGGTCAGACGAGCAGTACTTC
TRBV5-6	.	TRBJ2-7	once	CASSLGQSEQYF	TGTGCCAGCAGCTTGGGACAGTCCGAGCAGTACTTC
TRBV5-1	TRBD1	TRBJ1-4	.	CASSPGQGKEKLFF	TGCGCCAGCAGCCCGGGACAGGGGAAAGAAAAACTGTTTTTT
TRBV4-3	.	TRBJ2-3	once	CASSQGQASHSTDTQYF	TGCGCCAGCAGCCAAGGCCAAGCCTCTCATAGCACAGATACGCAGTATTTT
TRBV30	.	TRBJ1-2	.	CAWSVGPKGSYGYTF	TGTGCCTGGAGTGTAGGGCCTAAGGGAAGCTATGGCTACACCTTC
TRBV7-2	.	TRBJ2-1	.	CASSLAGWGEQFF	TGTGCCAGCAGCTTAGCGGGGTGGGGTGAGCAGTTCTTC
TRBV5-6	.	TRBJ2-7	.	CASSTEFRTVSSYEQYF	TGTGCCAGCAGCACAGAGTTTAGGACAGTTAGCTCCTACGAGCAGTACTTC
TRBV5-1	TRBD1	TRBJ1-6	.	CASSQLVGGEGSPLHF	TGCGCCAGCAGCCAGCTAGTAGGGGGCGAGGGTTCACCCCTCCACTTT
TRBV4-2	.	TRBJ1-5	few	CASSGQYNQPQHF	TGTGCCAGCAGCGGGCAGTACAATCAGCCCCAGCATTTT
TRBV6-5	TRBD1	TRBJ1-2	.	CASSYRGQGNYGYTF	TGTGCCAGCAGTTACAGGGGACAGGGCAACTATGGCTACACCTTC
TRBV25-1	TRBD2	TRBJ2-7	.	CASSKGWLGGAGYEQYF	TGTGCCAGCAGTAAAGGCTGGCTCGGGGGGGCAGGGTACGAGCAGTACTTC
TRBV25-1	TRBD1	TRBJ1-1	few	CASSEGTVNTEAFF	TGTGCCAGCAGTGAGGGGACAGTTAACACTGAAGCTTTCTTT
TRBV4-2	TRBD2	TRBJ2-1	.	CASSQDRGGASNEQFF	TGTGCCAGCAGCCAAGATCGGGGGGGGGCCTCCAATGAGCAGTTCTTC